What follows is one TCR beta chain and its context. This sample is part of a study of Ad26.COV2.S vaccination and SARS-CoV-2 variants. Profiled with immunoSEQ multiplex PCR; TCRdb holds only in-frame clones, not every one. The sample lists about 410,000 clones; 92% were seen once. Treatment of the sample: 15 to 20 received Ad26.COV2.S at low or high dose, single or two shots; a few received placebo; per-sample allocation not given. Day 63 after the first vaccine or placebo injection was the time point for sampling. V lost 1 base and J lost 1, with 11 bases in between. The CDR3 length is 15 residues. Per the germline V gene, CDR1 is MNHEY and CDR2 is SMNVEV (reference sequence).

The sample in question was peripheral blood, obtained in a trial of Ad26.COV2.S vaccine versus placebo. The rearrangement joins TRBV27 to TRBJ2-7; D gene unclear. The sequence was obtained from a person between 18 and 65 years old who received the Ad26.COV2.S COVID-19 vaccine or a placebo. Written as DNA, the CDR3 is TGTGCCAGCAGTTTATTTGGCAGCCTATCCTACGAGCAGTACTTC. Protein sequence: CASSLFGSLSYEQYF.